The table lists the clone carrying this T cell receptor (beta chain) with many counts. The data stem from a study of regulatory T cells in long-lasting Graves disease. CDR3-region Arm-PCR and iRepertoire HTBI primers produced the TCR beta libraries. TCRdb processed the multiplex PCR reads anew with MiXCR; each CDR3 protein has one entry. Found here are more than 650,000 distinct CDR3 sequences, roughly 30% of them singletons; the top ten hold 42%. V was trimmed by 2 bases and J by 10 bases, leaving 12 bases between them. The CDR3 length is 14 residues. Time point in this sample: persistent/refractory GD, antithyroid drugs over 5 years with positive TRAb. RNA isolated from PBMCs was used to make the TCR library.

This specimen was peripheral blood mononuclear cells (PBMCs), taken when the disease was refractory, from a patient treated with antithyroid drugs. The rearrangement uses TRBV12-3 or TRBV12-4 and TRBJ1-6, with D possibly matching TRBD1 (6 bases). The TCR originated in a female donor with Graves disease. CDR3 loop: CASSLLDSGSPLHF. The CDR3 DNA reads TGTGCCAGCAGTTTACTGGACAGTGGCTCACCCCTCCACTTT.